One sample yielded the 23 T cell receptor beta chains listed below, sequenced in a study of cytomegalovirus exposure and HLA in healthy donors. Clones were read by immunoSEQ multiplex PCR, and TCRdb kept only the in-frame ones, dropping some. The data contain about 74,000 clones, 94% of them seen just once; the ten biggest clones take up around 1.5%. Sequencing input: PBMCs. These receptors were taken from a young man in good health and CMV-seropositive.

V usage is TRBV7-8 and J usage is TRBJ1-1, with D perhaps matching TRBD1 (5 bases). Germline CDR1 and CDR2: SGHVS and FQNEAQ. This CDR3 comprises 14 residues. Trimming shortened V by 1 base and J by 4 bases, and 10 bases separated the two germline ends. The DNA for the CDR3 is TGTGCCAGCAGCTTAGACAGGTCAACCACTGAAGCTTTCTTT. Encoded protein: CASSLDRSTTEAFF.

This clone was seen a single time. The gene calls are TRBV19 and TRBJ1-5, with D tentatively TRBD1 (5 bases). CDR1 is LNHDA, CDR2 SQIVND, per germline (reference sequence). CDR3 length: 15 amino acids. V lost 10 bases, J lost 5 bases, and 21 bases lay in between. The DNA of the CDR3 is TGTGCCACCCGGGGAGGGGATGGTCGACATCAGCCCCAGCATTTT. It yields the protein CATRGGDGRHQPQHF.

V and J are TRBV27 and TRBJ2-1, with 11 bases identical to TRBD2. V dropped 5 bases and J dropped 2; count of bases not matched to a gene: 8. The CDR3 length is 17 residues. CDR1 is MNHEY, CDR2 SMNVEV, per germline (reference sequence). The CDR3 DNA reads as TGTGCCAGCAGTCCCCGACTAGCGGGAAGGGCCTACAATGAGCAGTTCTTC. Translating it yields CASSPRLAGRAYNEQFF.

The V call is TRBV28, the J call TRBJ1-3; D is ambiguous. CDR3 length: 14 residues. CDR1 is MDHEN, CDR2 SYDVKM, per germline. V lost 4 bases, J lost 11 bases, and 18 bases lay in between. CDR3 coding DNA: TGTGCCAGCAGTTCATGGACTCCTGCGGGCCCCATATATTTT. Translating it yields CASSSWTPAGPIYF.

V and J are TRBV27 and TRBJ1-1; no clear D. CDR3 size: 13 residues. Germline V lookup: CDR1 MNHEY, CDR2 SMNVEV (reference sequence). Trimming removed 3 bases from V and 6 bases from J, with 11 bases in between. Here the CDR3 reads CASSLNYGSEAFF. The CDR3, as DNA: TGTGCCAGCAGTTTGAACTACGGTTCTGAAGCTTTCTTT.

The V call is TRBV6-1, the J call TRBJ2-6, with a tentative D call TRBD2 (6 bases). CDR1 and CDR2 from the germline V gene are MNHNS and SASEGT. This CDR3 spans 15 amino acids. V dropped 5 bases and J dropped 1 base, with 9 bases sitting between them. CDR3 nucleotide sequence: TGTGCCAGCAGTTTGGGGGGTTCTGGGGCCAACGTCCTGACTTTC. Translated: CASSLGGSGANVLTF.

This chain's CDR3 is CASSDGKREVSYEQYF. The CDR3 bases are TGTGCCAGCAGTGATGGGAAGCGGGAGGTATCCTACGAGCAGTACTTC. This chain connects TRBV2 to TRBJ2-7; 9 nucleotides agree with TRBD2. CDR1 is SNHLY, CDR2 FYNNEI, per germline. The CDR3 spans 16 residues. With V trimmed by 3 bases and J by 1 base, 7 bases remained unmatched.

V is TRBV28 and J is TRBJ1-2, with D possibly being TRBD1 (5 bases). CDR1 is MDHEN, CDR2 SYDVKM, per germline. V lost 1 base and J 3 bases, leaving 15 bases between the germline ends. The CDR3 contains 16 residues. As DNA, the CDR3 is TGTGCCAGCAGTTTATTGCGGGACGGAGTGGACTATGGCTACACCTTC. Translated: CASSLLRDGVDYGYTF.

The chain carries TRBV5-1 and TRBJ2-5, with a tentative D call TRBD1 (5 bases). The CDR3 runs 13 residues. Per the germline V gene, CDR1 is SGHRS and CDR2 is YFSETQ. V dropped 0 bases and J dropped 2 bases, with 5 bases sitting between them. CDR3 sequence (DNA): TGCGCCAGCAGCTTGGGACAGCAAGAGACCCAGTACTTC. This sequence encodes CASSLGQQETQYF.

The genes are TRBV4-2 and TRBJ1-5; no definite D call. The CDR3 contains 13 residues. The germline CDR1 and CDR2 sequences are LGHNA and YNFKEQ. V was shortened by 1 base and J by 5 bases, with 6 bases between the two germline ends. The CDR3 sequence is CASSQGTDQPQHF. CDR3 bases: TGTGCCAGCAGCCAAGGAACGGATCAGCCCCAGCATTTT.

The chain has TRBV28 and TRBJ1-1; a possible D gene is TRBD1 (5 bases). The germline V gene encodes CDR1 MDHEN and CDR2 SYDVKM. The CDR3 runs to 16 residues. V was shortened by 6 bases and J by 1 base, with 18 bases between the two germline ends. CDR3 nucleotide sequence: TGTGCCAGCAGCACCCCGGAGTATAGGGGGAACACTGAAGCTTTCTTT. It yields the protein CASSTPEYRGNTEAFF.

This clone occurred once. The chain links TRBV4-2 to TRBJ2-7; 14 positions agree with TRBD2. With V trimmed by 2 bases and J by 4 bases, 7 bases remained unmatched. The CDR3 is 17 amino acids. The germline V gene has CDR1 LGHNA and CDR2 YNFKEQ. The CDR3 sequence: CASSQRLAGGPKYEQYF. Written as DNA, the CDR3 is TGTGCCAGCAGCCAAAGACTAGCGGGAGGGCCAAAGTACGAGCAGTACTTC.

The genes are TRBV19 and TRBJ2-1; D ambiguous. The CDR3 is made up of 13 amino acids. Trimming removed 6 bases from V and 7 bases from J, with 13 bases in between. CDR1 is LNHDA and CDR2 is SQIVND in the germline V gene (reference sequence). The CDR3 here is CASRRVPSNEQFF. In DNA, the CDR3 is TGTGCCAGTAGACGAGTCCCCTCGAATGAGCAGTTCTTC.

The sample holds one count of this clone. The V and J genes are TRBV6-6 and TRBJ1-1, with D perhaps TRBD1 (5 bases). CDR3 length equals 15 residues. The germline V gene has CDR1 MNHNY and CDR2 SVGAGI (reference sequence). V lost 2 bases and J 1 base, leaving 11 bases between the germline ends. CDR3 sequence (DNA): TGTGCCAGCAGTTACCCGACAGAAAAGAACACTGAAGCTTTCTTT. Encoded protein: CASSYPTEKNTEAFF.

V gene TRBV7-3 combines with J gene TRBJ2-3; no definite D call. The V gene lost 0 bases and the J gene lost 3 bases, with 4 bases spanning the gap. This CDR3 has 13 amino acids. The germline CDR1 and CDR2 sequences are SGHTA and FQGTGA. CDR3 DNA: TGTGCCAGCAGCTTAACCCCAACAGATACGCAGTATTTT. Translating gives CASSLTPTDTQYF.

This chain joins TRBV4-1 and TRBJ1-1; TRBD1 might be the D (5 bases). V was shortened by 4 bases and J by 11 bases, with 20 bases between the two germline ends. Germline values: CDR1 MGHRA, CDR2 YSYEKL. The CDR3 sequence is 14 residues long. CDR3 protein: CASSPDIRTPLAFF. CDR3 DNA sequence: TGCGCCAGCAGCCCGGACATACGGACGCCGTTGGCTTTCTTT.

V and J are TRBV30 and TRBJ2-7, with TRBD1 matching over 9 bases. Germline CDR1 GTSNPN, CDR2 SVGIG (reference sequence). This CDR3 has 15 amino acids. V dropped 4 bases and J dropped 3; count of bases not matched to a gene: 10. The CDR3 region is CAWTKGQGSFYEQYF. The CDR3 DNA sequence: TGTGCCTGGACCAAGGGACAGGGATCTTTCTACGAGCAGTACTTC.

Only one count was recorded for this clone. This chain uses TRBV2 with TRBJ2-1; 7 positions agree with TRBD2. This CDR3 is 13 amino acids long. Germline CDR1 SNHLY, CDR2 FYNNEI. Trimming at V came to 8 bases and at J to 7 bases, leaving 8 bases not matched to a gene. The CDR3 coding sequence is TGTGCCAGCGAGGGAGGGTTTGATAATGAGCAGTTCTTC. Translating it yields CASEGGFDNEQFF.

The CDR3 region is CASKGAGNQPQHF. In DNA form, the CDR3 reads TGTGCCAGCAAAGGGGCAGGGAATCAGCCCCAGCATTTT. The chain carries TRBV6-6 and TRBJ1-5; D possibly corresponds to TRBD1 (5 bases). The germline V gene encodes CDR1 MNHNY and CDR2 SVGAGI (reference sequence). Trimming shortened V by 7 bases and J by 4 bases, and 11 bases separated the two germline ends. The CDR3 spans 13 residues.

V usage is TRBV27 and J usage is TRBJ2-3; TRBD2 matches 7 bases. Germline loops: CDR1 MNHEY, CDR2 SMNVEV (reference sequence). With 5 bases clipped from V and 7 bases from J, the junction kept 12 bases outside the gene matches. The CDR3 extends over 15 amino acids. CDR3 in DNA: TGTGCCAGCAGTCGCTCGGGACTACTTACACATACGCAGTATTTT. It yields the protein CASSRSGLLTHTQYF.

The rearrangement uses TRBV7-9 and TRBJ1-5, with 8 positions matching TRBD1. Trimming cost V 5 bases and J 5 bases; bases outside gene matches: 5. The V gene's germline CDR1 is SEHNR and CDR2 FQNEAQ (reference sequence). The CDR3 runs to 14 residues. The CDR3 nucleotides read TGTGCCAGCAGCCACGCACAGGGGGATCAGCCCCAGCATTTT. This codes for CASSHAQGDQPQHF.

This chain connects TRBV6-1 to TRBJ2-7; 7 bases map to TRBD1. This CDR3 is built from 14 residues. Germline V CDR1 and CDR2: MNHNS, SASEGT. Trimming removed 6 bases from V and 6 bases from J; junction bases left unmatched: 11. The CDR3 reads CASSQRDSNPEQYF. The CDR3, as DNA: TGTGCCAGCAGCCAAAGGGACAGCAACCCCGAGCAGTACTTC.

The chain links TRBV5-4 to TRBJ2-5, with D possibly being TRBD1 (6 bases). Germline V lookup: CDR1 SGHNT, CDR2 YYREEE (reference sequence). The CDR3 extends over 16 amino acids. V was pared by 0 bases and J by 3 bases, with 15 bases between. DNA of the CDR3: TGTGCCAGCAGCTTGGCCAGGGGTGGAGGAGAAGAGACCCAGTACTTC. Residues: CASSLARGGGEETQYF. Full variable domain (outside the CDR3, taken from reference TRBV5-4 and TRBJ2-5): ETGVTQSPTHLIKTRGQQVTLRCSSQSGHNTVSWYQQALGQGPQFIFQYYREEENGRGNFPPRFSGLQFPNYSSELNVNALELDDSALYLCASSLARGGGEETQYFGPGTRLLVL.